The present entry profiles one TCR beta chain with its context. Its target is unknown. V lost 4 bases and J 0 bases, leaving 9 bases between the germline ends. The germline gives CDR1 KGHDR, CDR2 SFDVKD. The length of the CDR3 is 15 residues. This specimen comes from a study of T cell responses to AZD1222 COVID-19 vaccine. Method: immunoSEQ multiplex PCR; TCRdb's copy keeps in-frame clones and lacks some. Here the sample spans approximately 110,000 clones, under 95% being singletons. Study-level findings and limits: Donors were mostly white British, more females; clonal diversity possibly underestimated.

This sequence originates from an adult in good health. The sequencing here drew on peripheral blood, taken on day 0 of AZD1222 vaccination. The chain recombines TRBV24-1 with TRBJ2-1, with D unresolved. The CDR3 nucleotides are TGTGCCACCAGTGACCCCGACAACTCCTACAATGAGCAGTTCTTC. This translates into CATSDPDNSYNEQFF.